These 14 T cell receptor beta chains came from one sample sequenced in a study of neurological immune-mediated disorders. TCRdb analysed the 5' RACE reads with MiXCR anew, one entry per CDR3 protein. The sample holds tens of thousands of distinct CDR3 sequences, 11% seen once. Sample: PBMCs. These receptors all come from a man aged 55 to 69 in good health.

This clonotype was seen many times. V and J are TRBV6-1 and TRBJ1-1, with 7 bases that match TRBD1. With 6 bases clipped from V and 0 bases from J, the junction kept 7 bases outside the gene matches. The CDR3 has 15 amino acids. In germline, CDR1 is MNHNS, CDR2 SASEGT. CDR3 coding DNA: TGTGCCAGCAGGGGACAGAGAGACATGAACACTGAAGCTTTCTTT. It specifies CASRGQRDMNTEAFF.

This clonotype was detected many times. This sequence joins TRBV5-5 and TRBJ1-2, with D uncertain. Germline CDR1 SGHKS, CDR2 YYEKEE (reference sequence). V dropped 4 bases and J dropped 4 bases, with 5 bases sitting between them. The CDR3 is 11 residues long. The CDR3 region is CASSRAYGYTF. CDR3 nucleotide sequence: TGTGCCAGCAGCCGGGCCTATGGCTACACCTTC.

This clonotype has ten or more counts. The chain is built from TRBV28 and TRBJ2-7, with D unresolved. V was clipped by 3 bases and J by 8 bases, with 8 bases between them. In germline, CDR1 is MDHEN, CDR2 SYDVKM. The CDR3 sequence is 11 residues long. The CDR3 nucleotides are TGTGCCAGCAGTTTTAGAAGACAGCAGTACTTC. Translating gives CASSFRRQQYF.

This clonotype has ten or more counts. The chain links TRBV20-1 to TRBJ1-1; TRBD1 matches at 7 bases. From germline, CDR1 is DFQATT and CDR2 SNEGSKA (reference sequence). V gave up 0 bases and J gave up 3 bases; unmatched junction bases: 4. The length of the CDR3 is 14 residues. The CDR3 nucleotides read TGCAGTGCTAGAGACGCAGGGGGGTACACTGAAGCTTTCTTT. Translated: CSARDAGGYTEAFF.

The chain has TRBV20-1 and TRBJ1-2, with 12 bases that match TRBD1. The V and J ends lost 5 bases and 8 bases, in that order; junction bases with no gene match: 6. The CDR3 has 13 residues. Germline V lookup: CDR1 DFQATT, CDR2 SNEGSKA (reference sequence). The CDR3, as DNA: TGCAGTGCTGGGGGACAGGGGGCTATGGGCTACACCTTC. This codes for CSAGGQGAMGYTF.

This clonotype was seen many times. The rearrangement uses TRBV10-2 and TRBJ2-7; TRBD2 is a possible D gene (5 bases). V was cut by 3 bases and J by 3 bases, with 12 bases left in between. This CDR3 comprises 14 residues. Looked up from germline, CDR1 is WSHSY and CDR2 is SAAADI. The chain's CDR3 is CASSDPVGDYEQYF. The DNA of the CDR3 is TGCGCCAGCAGTGATCCCGTCGGGGACTACGAGCAGTACTTC.

This clonotype was recorded many times. This chain links TRBV7-2 with TRBJ2-1; 10 nucleotides agree with TRBD2. Germline V CDR1 and CDR2: SGHTA, FQGNSA. Trimming cost V 5 bases and J 7 bases; bases outside gene matches: 8. This CDR3 region has 15 residues. The CDR3 nucleotides read TGTGCCAGCAGCGCCGGGCAGCGGGGGGGGAATGAGCAGTTCTTC. Translation gives CASSAGQRGGNEQFF.

This clonotype was seen a few times. The genes are TRBV11-2 and TRBJ2-3; no firm D call. V was pared by 5 bases and J by 2 bases, with 17 bases between. The germline V gene has CDR1 SGHAT and CDR2 FQNNGV. The CDR3 has 16 amino acids. The chain's CDR3 is CASSPRRLSLTDTQYF. CDR3 coding DNA: TGTGCCAGCAGCCCCCGTCGTCTTTCCCTCACAGATACGCAGTATTTT.

Concerning this clonotype: A much larger clone lies a single base off, so this may be a read error. The chain is built from TRBV29-1 and TRBJ1-5; TRBD1 might be the D (5 bases). Trimming pared 8 bases from V and 2 bases from J, leaving 19 bases between. This CDR3 contains 15 residues. Germline V gene lookup returns CDR1 SQVTM and CDR2 ANQGSEA. In nucleotides, the CDR3 is TGCAGCATCATAAGCAAAGGAGGGGGCAATCAGCCCCAGCATTTT. Translation: CSIISKGGGNQPQHF. Using reference TRBV29-1 and TRBJ1-5 for the parts outside the CDR3, the full variable domain is SAVISQKPSRDICQRGTSLTIQCQVDSQVTMMFWYRQQPGQSLTLIATANQGSEATYESGFVIDKFPISRPNLTFSTLTVSNMSPEDSSIYLCSIISKGGGNQPQHFGDGTRLSIL.

This clonotype was recorded many times. V is TRBV7-9 and J is TRBJ2-5, with D hard to call. The CDR3 extends over 15 amino acids. V lost 5 bases and J 0 bases, leaving 13 bases between the germline ends. Per germline, CDR1 SEHNR and CDR2 FQNEAQ (reference sequence). The CDR3 DNA reads as TGTGCCAGCAGCGCCGACGGACCGTACCAAGAGACCCAGTACTTC. Its translation is CASSADGPYQETQYF. The full variable domain, its missing parts supplied by reference TRBV7-9 and TRBJ2-5, is DTGVSQNPRHKITKRGQNVTFRCDPISEHNRLYWYRQTLGQGPEFLTYFQNEAQLEKSRLLSDRFSAERPKGSFSTLEIQRTEQGDSAMYLCASSADGPYQETQYFGPGTRLLVL.

Concerning this clonotype itself: This CDR3 fails to terminate in the conserved phenylalanine or tryptophan, so it likely reflects a read error. J is TRBJ2-1 and V is TRBV19, with 7 bases that match TRBD1. CDR1 is LNHDA and CDR2 is SQIVND in the germline V gene (reference sequence). J was trimmed by 5 bases and V by 3 bases; bases with no gene match: 4. This CDR3 region has 14 residues. CDR3 residues: CASSIGQANNEQFS. DNA for the CDR3: TGTGCCAGTAGTATTGGACAGGCCAACAATGAGCAGTTCTCC.

This clonotype was counted many times. The V call is TRBV20-1, the J call TRBJ1-3; TRBD1 agrees at 9 bases. The V gene's germline CDR1 is DFQATT and CDR2 SNEGSKA (reference sequence). This CDR3 has 15 residues. V dropped 5 bases and J dropped 3; count of bases not matched to a gene: 8. The CDR3 loop is CSARRDRANGNTIYF. CDR3 nucleotide sequence: TGCAGTGCTCGACGGGACAGGGCCAATGGAAACACCATATATTTT.

This clonotype appeared many times. A much larger clone sits a single nucleotide away, making a read error possible. The DNA of the CDR3 is TGTGCCAGCAGCTTAGAATATAATTCACCCCTCCACTTT. Protein sequence: CASSLEYNSPLHF. J is TRBJ1-6 and V is TRBV7-2; D unclear. The length of the CDR3 is 13 residues. V gave up 1 base and J gave up 4 bases, with 2 bases separating them. Germline loops: CDR1 SGHTA, CDR2 FQGNSA.

This clonotype was counted ten times or more. The J gene is TRBJ2-7, the V gene TRBV20-1; D gene ambiguous. CDR3 length: 13 amino acids. Trimming removed 4 bases at V and 9 bases at J, with 19 bases between. Germline V gives CDR1 DFQATT, CDR2 SNEGSKA (reference sequence). CDR3 protein: CSAITVAPATQYF. As DNA, the CDR3 is TGCAGTGCTATCACTGTGGCCCCAGCTACGCAGTACTTC.